The rows below give T cell receptor beta chains drawn from one sample of a study of Tregs in tolerant kidney transplant recipients. Sequencing used immunoSEQ multiplex PCR; TCRdb keeps in-frame clones, though not all of them. Among some 68,000 clones listed, roughly 89% were seen once. Sample: CD4+ T cells from blood. The receptors come from a human donor in good health. The CDR3 runs from the conserved cysteine through the conserved F or W. A D gene is named only where the DNA matches it firmly. Not all rows give a size; the values are once, few, many and, for expanded clones, a class.

v_call,clone_size,d_call,j_call,cdr3_nt,cdr3_aa
TRBV6-6,NA,NA,TRBJ2-7,TGTGCCAGCAGTTACGTAGGGGGGGTGAGCGAGCAGTACTTC,CASSYVGGVSEQYF
TRBV7-2,once,NA,TRBJ2-1,TGTGCCAGCAGCTTAGTTACTGGGGATGAGCAGTTCTTC,CASSLVTGDEQFF
TRBV20-1,NA,NA,TRBJ1-1,TGCAGTGCTAGAGACCGAGGGGCTTTCTTT,CSARDRGAFF
TRBV4-3,NA,NA,TRBJ2-7,TGCGCCAGCAGCCCCAACCTCCACGAGCAGTACTTC,CASSPNLHEQYF
TRBV4-3,once,NA,TRBJ1-2,TGCGCCAGCAGCCCGAACCCCCGGACAGTCTATGGCTACACCTTC,CASSPNPRTVYGYTF
TRBV2,NA,TRBD2,TRBJ2-7,TGTGCCAGCAGGCGCGGGAGCTACGAGCAGTACTTC,CASRRGSYEQYF
TRBV20-1,NA,TRBD1,TRBJ1-2,TGCAGTGCTGACAGGGTCGGTGGCTACACCTTC,CSADRVGGYTF
TRBV7-9,NA,NA,TRBJ1-2,TGTGCCAGCAGCTTAGGCAGCCCAACCTATGGCTACACCTTC,CASSLGSPTYGYTF
TRBV27,NA,NA,TRBJ2-5,TGTGCCAGCAGTTCGTACCAAGAGACCCAGTACTTC,CASSSYQETQYF
TRBV2,NA,TRBD1,TRBJ1-5,TGTGCCAGCGGGGAGACAGGGGCGAGGGGCCAGCCCCAGCATTTT,CASGETGARGQPQHF
TRBV4-1,NA,TRBD2,TRBJ2-2,TGCGCCAGCAGCCAAGGTCGGGGGGGTCTGACCGGGGAGCTGTTTTTT,CASSQGRGGLTGELFF
TRBV30,NA,NA,TRBJ1-5,TGTGCCTGGGGGTCACGGTTTGATCAGCCCCAGCATTTT,CAWGSRFDQPQHF
TRBV7-2,many,TRBD1,TRBJ1-2,TGTGCCAGCAGCTTAATGGGACAGGGGCCCTGGGACTATGGCTACACCTTC,CASSLMGQGPWDYGYTF
TRBV7-3,NA,NA,TRBJ2-1,TGTGCCAGCAGCCCGGGGGTCTCCTACAATGAGCAGTTCTTC,CASSPGVSYNEQFF
TRBV10-1,NA,NA,TRBJ2-1,TGCGCCAGCAACACAGTCAAATACGAGCAGTTCTTC,CASNTVKYEQFF
TRBV10-3,NA,NA,TRBJ1-1,TGTGCCATCAGGGAGACGGACCTGGACGGTACTGAAGCTTTCTTT,CAIRETDLDGTEAFF
TRBV11-3,NA,NA,TRBJ2-7,TGTGCCAGCAGCTTAGATATAGGAACAGGGGGGGAAGGCGAGCAGTACTTC,CASSLDIGTGGEGEQYF
TRBV11-2,NA,NA,TRBJ2-1,TGTGCCAGCAGCTTAGACCGGGTGGGCAATGAGCAGTTCTTC,CASSLDRVGNEQFF
TRBV27,few,NA,TRBJ1-6,TGTGCCAGCAGTTTAAATTTGGCCTCTCGAACACCCCTCCACTTT,CASSLNLASRTPLHF
TRBV5-1,NA,NA,TRBJ2-7,TGCGCCAGCAGCTTGGTAGGGCAGGGGAGGGACGAGCAGTACTTC,CASSLVGQGRDEQYF
TRBV18,NA,NA,TRBJ1-2,TGTGCCAGCTCTCCGGCGGAGGGCTATGGCTACACCTTC,CASSPAEGYGYTF
TRBV29-1,NA,TRBD2,TRBJ2-3,TGCAGCGTTGACCTAGCGGGGGATACGCAGTATTTT,CSVDLAGDTQYF
TRBV12-2,NA,NA,TRBJ2-5,TGTGCAAGTCGCTTAAGGGACCGACACCAAGAGACCCAGTACTTC,CASRLRDRHQETQYF
TRBV6-5,once,TRBD1,TRBJ1-2,TGTGCCAGCAGTCGGACAGGGGACTATGGCTACACCTTC,CASSRTGDYGYTF
TRBV7-2,NA,NA,TRBJ2-4,TGTGCCAGCAGCTATAGTCTGGGCCCTAGCATTCAGTACTTC,CASSYSLGPSIQYF
TRBV7-9,NA,NA,TRBJ1-5,TGTGCCAGCAGCTCCCTGACCGGGCAGCCCCAGCATTTT,CASSSLTGQPQHF
TRBV4-3,NA,NA,TRBJ2-1,TGCGCCAGCAGCCAAGATCGGGCAACTGAGCAGTTCTTC,CASSQDRATEQFF
TRBV7-3,NA,TRBD2,TRBJ2-3,TGTGCCAGCAGCCGACTAGCGGGGGGGCCGGAAGATACGCAGTATTTT,CASSRLAGGPEDTQYF
TRBV5-1,once,TRBD2,TRBJ2-2,TGCGCCAGTCGCGGGGGGCCGACGAACACTGGGGAGCTGTTTTTT,CASRGGPTNTGELFF
TRBV9,NA,NA,TRBJ2-3,TGTGCCAGCAGCGTATTTGAAGATACGCAGTATTTT,CASSVFEDTQYF